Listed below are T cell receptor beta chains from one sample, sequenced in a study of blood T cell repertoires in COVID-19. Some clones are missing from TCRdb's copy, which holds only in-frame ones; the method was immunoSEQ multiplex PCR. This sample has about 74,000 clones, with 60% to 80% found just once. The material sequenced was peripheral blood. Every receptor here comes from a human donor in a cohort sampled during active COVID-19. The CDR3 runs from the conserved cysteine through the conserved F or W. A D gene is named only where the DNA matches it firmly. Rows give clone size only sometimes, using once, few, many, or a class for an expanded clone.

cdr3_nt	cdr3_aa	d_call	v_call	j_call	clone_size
TGTGCCAGCTCTGGGACAGGGGGCAGTGGAAACACCATATATTTT	CASSGTGGSGNTIYF	TRBD1	TRBV7-9	TRBJ1-3	NA
TGCAGTGCTAGTCCATGGGCTAGCACAGATACGCAGTATTTT	CSASPWASTDTQYF	NA	TRBV20-1	TRBJ2-3	NA
TGTGCCAGCAGCACCAATCGGCGGGGAAAGAGAGATACGCAGTATTTT	CASSTNRRGKRDTQYF	NA	TRBV7-2	TRBJ2-3	NA
TGTGCCAGCAGTTTCAGCAGGGTGGGGCTCGAGCAGTACTTC	CASSFSRVGLEQYF	NA	TRBV28	TRBJ2-7	NA
TGTGCCAGCAGCGACGGACAGCCAAAGGATACGCAGTATTTT	CASSDGQPKDTQYF	NA	TRBV5-4	TRBJ2-3	NA
TGTGCCAGCAGTTACCCCGTAGGGAGGGCGAATACGCAGTATTTT	CASSYPVGRANTQYF	TRBD2	TRBV6-2/TRBV6-3	TRBJ2-3	NA
TGCGCCAGCAGCCTAAGGGGGGGGACAGGGACAGATACGCAGTATTTT	CASSLRGGTGTDTQYF	TRBD1	TRBV4-3	TRBJ2-3	NA
TGTGCCAGCAGTTCCCCCGGGGACAGGGGGCGGTACGAGCAGTACTTC	CASSSPGDRGRYEQYF	TRBD1	TRBV6-6	TRBJ2-7	NA
TGTGCCAGCAGCCCCAGAGAGGATGAGCAGTTCTTC	CASSPREDEQFF	NA	TRBV7-9	TRBJ2-1	NA
TGTGCCACAGACAGGGGGACTAATGGCTACACCTTC	CATDRGTNGYTF	TRBD1	TRBV28	TRBJ1-2	NA
TGTGCCAGTATGCGGGACAGGGGTCAGCCCCAGCATTTT	CASMRDRGQPQHF	TRBD1	TRBV19	TRBJ1-5	few
TGTGCCAGCAACGGAGGTGTGCTGTTTTTT	CASNGGVLFF	NA	TRBV3-1/TRBV3-2	TRBJ2-2	few
TGTGCCAGCTCACCGCGGCAGATCTACGAGCAGTACTTC	CASSPRQIYEQYF	NA	TRBV18	TRBJ2-7	NA
TGTGCCAGCAGCGCCCATGGACAGGGGGGCTATGGCTACACCTTC	CASSAHGQGGYGYTF	TRBD1	TRBV9	TRBJ1-2	NA
TGTGCCTGGACAGGAGACAGGGACACCGGGGAGCTGTTTTTT	CAWTGDRDTGELFF	TRBD1	TRBV30	TRBJ2-2	NA
TGTGCCAGCAAGGGACAGGGGGCGGCAACTGAAGCTTTCTTT	CASKGQGAATEAFF	TRBD1	TRBV2	TRBJ1-1	once
TGTGCCAGCAGCAAAATAGACAGGGTGGGGGGCAATGAGCAGTTCTTC	CASSKIDRVGGNEQFF	NA	TRBV6-6	TRBJ2-1	once
TGTGCCAACAGCTCCGGGGGAGGGGCCACCGGGGAGCTGTTTTTT	CANSSGGGATGELFF	TRBD2	TRBV11-3	TRBJ2-2	NA
TGTGCCAGCAGCTTCCGTAGCGGGAGGAGGAATGAGCAGTTCTTC	CASSFRSGRRNEQFF	TRBD2	TRBV7-6	TRBJ2-1	NA
TGTGCCAGTAGTATAACAGTGAACTATGGCTACACCTTC	CASSITVNYGYTF	NA	TRBV19	TRBJ1-2	NA
TGTGCCAGTAGTATCCGGCTAGCGGGGGGCCTACCGGACACCGGGGAGCTGTTTTTT	CASSIRLAGGLPDTGELFF	TRBD2	TRBV19	TRBJ2-2	NA
TGTGCCAGCTCACCAAGAAGCGTAGGTGAGCAGTTCTTC	CASSPRSVGEQFF	NA	TRBV18	TRBJ2-1	NA
TGTGCCAGCAGCCCACAGGGGTACACTGAAGCTTTCTTT	CASSPQGYTEAFF	TRBD1	TRBV5-4	TRBJ1-1	few
TGTGCCAGCAGCTCGGACAGGGGTTCACCCCTCCACTTT	CASSSDRGSPLHF	TRBD1	TRBV7-3	TRBJ1-6	few
TGTGCCAGCAACCCGGGGAGGGCTGGATATGGCTACACCTTC	CASNPGRAGYGYTF	NA	TRBV21-1	TRBJ1-2	NA
TGTGCCAGCAGCTTAAACCCAGGGGGCTTCTATGGCTACACCTTC	CASSLNPGGFYGYTF	TRBD1	TRBV7-3	TRBJ1-2	NA
TGTGCCAGCAGCGTAGCCCCCAGGCCTAGCACAGATACGCAGTATTTT	CASSVAPRPSTDTQYF	NA	TRBV9	TRBJ2-3	NA
TGTGCCAGCTCACCACGAGCGAGCTCCTACGAGCAGTACTTC	CASSPRASSYEQYF	NA	TRBV18	TRBJ2-7	NA
TGTGCCAGCAGCTTCATGGGAGGGAACTATGGCTACACCTTC	CASSFMGGNYGYTF	NA	TRBV7-9	TRBJ1-2	few
TGTGCCAGCAGCGACCGGGGACTAGTGGATACGCAGTATTTT	CASSDRGLVDTQYF	TRBD2	TRBV7-2	TRBJ2-3	NA
TGTGCCAGCAGCTTTTTACAGGAGAACACTGAAGCTTTCTTT	CASSFLQENTEAFF	NA	TRBV5-5	TRBJ1-1	NA
TGTGCCAGCAGCCAAGTGACGGGAGCACCCAATGAGCAGTTCTTC	CASSQVTGAPNEQFF	NA	TRBV14	TRBJ2-1	NA
TGTGCCGGAGGCAGTGCTAACTATGGCTACACCTTC	CAGGSANYGYTF	NA	TRBV6-6	TRBJ1-2	NA
TGTGCCAGCAGCTTTATGGGTGGGGGGTCAGGCACAGATACGCAGTATTTT	CASSFMGGGSGTDTQYF	NA	TRBV7-3	TRBJ2-3	few
TGCGCCAGCAGTGAGAAGGACAGGCAGCCCAACTATGGCTACACCTTC	CASSEKDRQPNYGYTF	TRBD1	TRBV10-1	TRBJ1-2	NA
TGTGCCAGCAGCTGCAGGACTAGCGGGGAGCGGAGCTCCTACAATGAGCAGTTCTTC	CASSCRTSGERSSYNEQFF	TRBD2	TRBV5-6	TRBJ2-1	few
TGTGCCAGCAGCTTGGGCCTTACCCAAGAGACCCAGTACTTC	CASSLGLTQETQYF	NA	TRBV7-6	TRBJ2-5	NA
TGTGCCACCTACGGGAGAAAGGGTCTCCACGAGCAGTACTTC	CATYGRKGLHEQYF	NA	TRBV28	TRBJ2-7	NA
TGTGCCAGCAGCTCCGGTTACACCATATATTTT	CASSSGYTIYF	NA	TRBV6-2/TRBV6-3	TRBJ1-3	NA
TGTGCCTGGAGTGTATTGGGAGCAAGACGTTCACCCCTCCACTTT	CAWSVLGARRSPLHF	NA	TRBV30	TRBJ1-6	NA
TGTGCCAGCTCACCGGCGGGGGGAGATAATTCACCCCTCCACTTT	CASSPAGGDNSPLHF	NA	TRBV18	TRBJ1-6	NA
TGTGCCAGCTCCCCGGCACCCAGGGGATATGAGCAGCCCCAGCATTTT	CASSPAPRGYEQPQHF	NA	TRBV18	TRBJ1-5	NA
TGTGCCAGCAGCAAAAAAGGTAGCGGGAGAACCCACGAGCAGTTCTTC	CASSKKGSGRTHEQFF	NA	TRBV21-1	TRBJ2-1	NA
TGTGCCAGCAGTTATTCGGGACAAACACGGGCCCTCCACTTT	CASSYSGQTRALHF	NA	TRBV6-6	TRBJ1-6	few
TGTGCCAGCAGCCCCCAGGGGCAGCGGGGGGGCACAGATACGCAGTATTTT	CASSPQGQRGGTDTQYF	TRBD2	TRBV4-2	TRBJ2-3	NA
TGTGCCAGCAGCTTTCAGGGGGGCACCGGGGAGCTGTTTTTT	CASSFQGGTGELFF	NA	TRBV7-2	TRBJ2-2	NA
TGTGCCAGCAGCTTAAAGAGGGACAGAAAGGGGGGCGAGCAGTACTTC	CASSLKRDRKGGEQYF	NA	TRBV7-8	TRBJ2-7	NA
TGTGCCAGCAGTGACAGGGATTTACACGGCTACACCTTC	CASSDRDLHGYTF	TRBD1	TRBV9	TRBJ1-2	NA
TGTGCCAGCAGGAACCGAAACAGGGGCGAGCATGGCTACACCTTC	CASRNRNRGEHGYTF	TRBD1	TRBV7-2	TRBJ1-2	NA
TGTGCCAGTAGCCGGCAGGCGTCTGGCTACACCTTC	CASSRQASGYTF	NA	TRBV19	TRBJ1-2	NA
TGTGCCAGCTCACCGGGACAAGACAATGAGCAGTTCTTC	CASSPGQDNEQFF	NA	TRBV18	TRBJ2-1	few
TGTGCCAGCAGCTCCACCAGGGGACAGGGCGACAACTATGGCTACACCTTC	CASSSTRGQGDNYGYTF	TRBD1	TRBV7-6	TRBJ1-2	NA
TGTGCCAGCAGCCCCAGGCGGGACGGAACCTACGAGCAGTACTTC	CASSPRRDGTYEQYF	NA	TRBV5-5	TRBJ2-7	NA
TGTGCCAGCTCACCACTCGAGGGAAGGGGAAACACCATATATTTT	CASSPLEGRGNTIYF	NA	TRBV18	TRBJ1-3	NA
TGTGCCAGCAGCCTCTGGACAGTCTCTGGTGGCTACACCTTC	CASSLWTVSGGYTF	NA	TRBV3-1/TRBV3-2	TRBJ1-2	NA
TGCGCCAGCAGCCCCACAGGGGGCGGGAACTATGGCTACACCTTC	CASSPTGGGNYGYTF	TRBD1	TRBV5-1	TRBJ1-2	NA